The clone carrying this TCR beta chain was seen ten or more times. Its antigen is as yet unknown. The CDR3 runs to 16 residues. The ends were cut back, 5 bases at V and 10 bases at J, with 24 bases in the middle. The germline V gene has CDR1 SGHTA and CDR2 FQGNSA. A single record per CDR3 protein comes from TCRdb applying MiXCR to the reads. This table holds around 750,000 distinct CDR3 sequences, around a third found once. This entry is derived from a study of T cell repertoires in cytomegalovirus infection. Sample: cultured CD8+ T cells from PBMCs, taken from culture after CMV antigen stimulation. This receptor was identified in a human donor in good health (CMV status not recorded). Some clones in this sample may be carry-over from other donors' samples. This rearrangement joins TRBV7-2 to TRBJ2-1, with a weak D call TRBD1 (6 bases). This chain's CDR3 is CASSTPTGERVREQFF. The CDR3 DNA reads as TGTGCCAGCAGCACCCCGACAGGTGAACGGGTTCGGGAGCAGTTCTTC.